This is a list of T cell receptor beta chains from one sample in a study of blood T cell repertoires in COVID-19. Using immunoSEQ multiplex PCR, the repertoire was profiled, and TCRdb retains in-frame clones only, with some absent. Here the sample spans over 250,000 clones, approximately 85% being singletons. Sequencing was done on a sample of peripheral blood. These receptors all come from a woman aged 70-85 years with acute or convalescent COVID-19. Both conserved end residues are part of each CDR3. A D gene is named only where the DNA matches it firmly. Rows give clone size only sometimes, using once, few, many, or a class for an expanded clone.

V	D	J	size	CDR3	DNA
TRBV10-3	-	TRBJ1-5	-	CAISATGSNQPQHF	TGTGCCATCAGTGCCACAGGGAGCAATCAGCCCCAGCATTTT
TRBV5-1	-	TRBJ1-3	-	CASSLDELRGNTIYF	TGCGCCAGCAGCTTGGATGAACTCCGGGGAAACACCATATATTTT
TRBV5-1	-	TRBJ1-3	-	CASSVDGASGNTIYF	TGCGCCAGCAGCGTGGACGGAGCCTCTGGAAACACCATATATTTT
TRBV3-1/TRBV3-2	TRBD2	TRBJ2-3	-	CASSQDIGGAADTQYF	TGTGCCAGCAGCCAAGACATCGGGGGGGCGGCAGATACGCAGTATTTT
TRBV19	-	TRBJ1-2	few	CASMVATVEDYGYTF	TGTGCCAGTATGGTGGCGACAGTCGAGGACTATGGCTACACCTTC
TRBV5-1	TRBD1	TRBJ2-1	-	CASSNQGAREQFF	TGCGCCAGCAGCAACCAGGGGGCAAGGGAGCAGTTCTTC
TRBV30	TRBD1	TRBJ1-6	once	CAWSYETGGAGDNSPLHF	TGTGCCTGGAGTTATGAAACAGGGGGCGCGGGGGATAATTCACCCCTCCACTTT
TRBV18	-	TRBJ1-5	-	CASSPNAGDQPQHF	TGTGCCAGCTCACCGAACGCAGGGGATCAGCCCCAGCATTTT
TRBV10-3	-	TRBJ1-1	-	CAITSGTEAFF	TGTGCCATCACCAGCGGCACTGAAGCTTTCTTT
TRBV5-1	-	TRBJ2-7	-	CASSFTGGEQYF	TGCGCCAGCAGCTTTACCGGGGGCGAGCAGTACTTC
TRBV6-5	TRBD1	TRBJ1-2	-	CATGQGGVYGYTF	TGTGCCACGGGACAGGGTGGAGTCTATGGCTACACCTTC
TRBV12-1	-	TRBJ1-6	-	CASSSRGVGDNSPLHF	TGTGCCAGCAGCTCTCGGGGGGTAGGGGACAATTCACCCCTCCACTTT
TRBV19	-	TRBJ1-3	-	CASSNLGAPGNTIYF	TGTGCCAGTAGTAATCTGGGGGCACCTGGAAACACCATATATTTT
TRBV6-5	TRBD1	TRBJ1-1	-	CASSRRLTGDTEAFF	TGTGCCAGCAGTCGCAGACTAACAGGGGACACTGAAGCTTTCTTT
TRBV11-3	-	TRBJ2-7	-	CASSSRLSYEQYF	TGTGCCAGCAGCAGCAGACTGTCCTACGAGCAGTACTTC